This T cell receptor (beta chain) was recorded in a study of siplizumab effects on memory and regulatory T cells. Study-wide results and caveats: Memory T cells appeared less diverse than naive cells, which seemed to contribute substantially to alloresponse. Siplizumab significantly brought down the alloreactive sequences that trace back to unstimulated CD4+ memory cells. Phenotypic classification as naive or memory proved unattainable for roughly 80-96% of proliferating CD4+ or CD8+ clones.

Sequences were generated from unstimulated naive, memory, effector memory and TEMRA subsets in a few donor pairs. From germline, CDR1 is SGHDT and CDR2 YYEEEE. This CDR3 spans 18 amino acids. J gave up 0 bases and V 6 bases, and 11 bases lay outside the gene matches. On this clone itself: Its antigen is as yet unknown.

Sequencing was performed with immunoSEQ multiplex PCR; in TCRdb, only in-frame clones are kept and a portion is missing. The repertoire holds about 66,000 clones, with 90% to 97% as singletons. The chain joins TRBV5-6 to TRBJ2-6, with 8 bases aligning to TRBD1. This receptor was taken from a human donor in good health. Material: naive CD8+ T cells sorted from blood. The CDR3 region is CASNYPTGEISGANVLTF. The CDR3 coding sequence is TGTGCCAGCAACTACCCGACAGGGGAGATCTCTGGGGCCAACGTCCTGACTTTC. Complete variable domain (other parts from reference TRBV5-6 and TRBJ2-6): DAGVTQSPTHLIKTRGQQVTLRCSPKSGHDTVSWYQQALGQGPQFIFQYYEEEERQRGNFPDRFSGHQFPNYSSELNVNALLLGDSALYLCASNYPTGEISGANVLTFGAGSRLTVL.